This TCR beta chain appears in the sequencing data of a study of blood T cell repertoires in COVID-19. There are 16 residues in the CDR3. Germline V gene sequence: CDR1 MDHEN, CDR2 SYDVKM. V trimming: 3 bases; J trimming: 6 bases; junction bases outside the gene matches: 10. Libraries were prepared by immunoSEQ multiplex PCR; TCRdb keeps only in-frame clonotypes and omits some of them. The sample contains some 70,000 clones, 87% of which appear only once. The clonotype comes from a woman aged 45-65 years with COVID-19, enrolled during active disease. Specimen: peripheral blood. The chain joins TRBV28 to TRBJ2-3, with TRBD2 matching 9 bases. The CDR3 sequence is CASSFLTSGSRDTQYF. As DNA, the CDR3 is TGTGCCAGCAGTTTTTTGACTAGCGGTTCGAGGGATACGCAGTATTTT.